This TCR beta chain was identified during a study of cytomegalovirus exposure and HLA in healthy donors. As to this clone: What it binds is not known.

Trimming pared 3 bases from V and 8 bases from J, leaving 21 bases between. The germline CDR1 and CDR2 sequences are SGDLS and YYNGEE. The CDR3 has 16 residues. Regarding the study as a whole: A later analysis found that most CMV-associated TCR beta chains appeared HLA-restricted.

60 Vbeta and 13 Jbeta primers were used in PCR. Generated by immunoSEQ multiplex PCR, the TCRdb table keeps only in-frame clones and is missing some. The sample shows around 190,000 clones, 70% to 90% of them seen only once. Sequencing was done on a sample of PBMCs. The chain links TRBV9 to TRBJ2-1; tentative D call: TRBD2 (6 bases). The receptor was isolated from a woman aged 30 to 39 in good health and CMV-seronegative. The CDR3 spells CASSATPGERGDEQFF. CDR3 sequence (DNA): TGTGCCAGCAGCGCCACCCCGGGAGAACGGGGCGATGAGCAGTTCTTC.